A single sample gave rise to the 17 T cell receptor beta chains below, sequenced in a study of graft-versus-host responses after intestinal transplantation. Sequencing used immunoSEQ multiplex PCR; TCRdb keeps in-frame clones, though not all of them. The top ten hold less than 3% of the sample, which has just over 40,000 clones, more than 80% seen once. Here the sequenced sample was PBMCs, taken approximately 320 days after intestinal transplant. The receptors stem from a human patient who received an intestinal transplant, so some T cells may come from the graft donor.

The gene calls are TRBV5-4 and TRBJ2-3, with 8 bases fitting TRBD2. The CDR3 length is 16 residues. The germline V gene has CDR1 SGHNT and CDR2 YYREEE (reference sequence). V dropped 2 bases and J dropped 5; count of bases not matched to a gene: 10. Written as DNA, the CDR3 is TGTGCCAGCAGCTTAGCGGGAGAGGGGCCCAGAGATACGCAGTATTTT. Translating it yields CASSLAGEGPRDTQYF.

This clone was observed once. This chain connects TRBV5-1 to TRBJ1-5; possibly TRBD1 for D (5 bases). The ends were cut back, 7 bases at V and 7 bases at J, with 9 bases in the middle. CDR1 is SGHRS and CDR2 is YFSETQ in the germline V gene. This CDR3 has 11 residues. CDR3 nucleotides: TGCGCCAGCCGCGGGGGGCAGCCCCAGCATTTT. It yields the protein CASRGGQPQHF.

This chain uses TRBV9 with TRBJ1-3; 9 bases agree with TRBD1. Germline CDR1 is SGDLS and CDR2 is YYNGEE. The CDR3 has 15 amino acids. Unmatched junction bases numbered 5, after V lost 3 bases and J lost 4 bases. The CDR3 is CASSAGQGLGNTIYF. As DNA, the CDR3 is TGTGCCAGCAGCGCGGGACAGGGCCTGGGAAACACCATATATTTT. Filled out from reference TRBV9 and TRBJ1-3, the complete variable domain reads DSGVTQTPKHLITATGQRVTLRCSPRSGDLSVYWYQQSLDQGLQFLIQYYNGEERAKGNILERFSAQQFPDLHSELNLSSLELGDSALYFCASSAGQGLGNTIYFGEGSWLTVV.

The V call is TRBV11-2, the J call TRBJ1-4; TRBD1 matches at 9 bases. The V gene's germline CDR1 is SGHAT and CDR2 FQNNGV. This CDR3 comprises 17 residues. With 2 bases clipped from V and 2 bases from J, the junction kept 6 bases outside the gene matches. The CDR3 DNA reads TGTGCCAGCAGCTTACAACAGGGGGCCAGGACTAATGAAAAACTGTTTTTT. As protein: CASSLQQGARTNEKLFF. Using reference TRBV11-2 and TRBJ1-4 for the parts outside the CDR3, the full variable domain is EAGVAQSPRYKIIEKRQSVAFWCNPISGHATLYWYQQILGQGPKLLIQFQNNGVVDDSQLPKDRFSAERLKGVDSTLKIQPAKLEDSAVYLCASSLQQGARTNEKLFFGSGTQLSVL.

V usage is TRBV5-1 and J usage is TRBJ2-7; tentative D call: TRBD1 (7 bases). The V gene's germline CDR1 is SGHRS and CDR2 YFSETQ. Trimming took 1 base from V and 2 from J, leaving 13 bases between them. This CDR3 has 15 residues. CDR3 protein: CASSLIRGEAYEQYF. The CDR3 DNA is TGCGCCAGCAGCTTGATCAGGGGGGAGGCCTACGAGCAGTACTTC.

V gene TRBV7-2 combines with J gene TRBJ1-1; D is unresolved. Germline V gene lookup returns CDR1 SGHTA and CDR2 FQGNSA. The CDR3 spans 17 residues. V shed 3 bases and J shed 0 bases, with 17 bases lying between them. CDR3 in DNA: TGTGCCAGCAGCTTCTACAGAAGGACCTCCATGAACACTGAAGCTTTCTTT. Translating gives CASSFYRRTSMNTEAFF.

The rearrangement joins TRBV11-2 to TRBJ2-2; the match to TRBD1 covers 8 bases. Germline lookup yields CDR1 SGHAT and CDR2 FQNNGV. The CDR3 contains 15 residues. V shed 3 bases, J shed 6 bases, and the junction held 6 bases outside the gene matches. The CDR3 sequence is CASSFWQGAAGELFF. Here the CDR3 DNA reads TGTGCCAGCAGCTTTTGGCAGGGGGCAGCCGGGGAGCTGTTTTTT. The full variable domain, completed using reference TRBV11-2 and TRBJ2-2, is EAGVAQSPRYKIIEKRQSVAFWCNPISGHATLYWYQQILGQGPKLLIQFQNNGVVDDSQLPKDRFSAERLKGVDSTLKIQPAKLEDSAVYLCASSFWQGAAGELFFGEGSRLTVL.

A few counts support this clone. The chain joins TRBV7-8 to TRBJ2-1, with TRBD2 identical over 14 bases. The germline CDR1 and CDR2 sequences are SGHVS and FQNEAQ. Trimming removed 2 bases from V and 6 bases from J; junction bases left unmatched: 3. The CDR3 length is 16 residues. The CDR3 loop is CASSLMTSGRANEQFF. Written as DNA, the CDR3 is TGTGCCAGCAGCTTAATGACTAGCGGGAGGGCCAATGAGCAGTTCTTC.

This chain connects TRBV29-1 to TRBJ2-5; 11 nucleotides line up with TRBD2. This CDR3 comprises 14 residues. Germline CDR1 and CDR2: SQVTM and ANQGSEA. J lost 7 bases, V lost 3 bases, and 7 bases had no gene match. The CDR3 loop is CSVDSGGAEGTQYF. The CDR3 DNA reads TGCAGCGTTGATAGCGGGGGGGCCGAAGGGACCCAGTACTTC.

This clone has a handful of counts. CDR3 protein: CASSPTFGPNTGELFF. The CDR3 DNA reads as TGTGCCAGCAGTCCCACCTTTGGGCCCAACACCGGGGAGCTGTTTTTT. V usage is TRBV27 and J usage is TRBJ2-2; D ambiguous. CDR1 and CDR2 (germline): MNHEY, SMNVEV (reference sequence). This CDR3 contains 16 residues. V was shortened by 5 bases and J by 2 bases, with 15 bases between the two germline ends.

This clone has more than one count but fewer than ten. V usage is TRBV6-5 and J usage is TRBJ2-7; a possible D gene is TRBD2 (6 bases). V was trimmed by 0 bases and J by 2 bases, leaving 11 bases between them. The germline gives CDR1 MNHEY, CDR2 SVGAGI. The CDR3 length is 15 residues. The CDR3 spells CASSYSAGPPYEQYF. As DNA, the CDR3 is TGTGCCAGCAGTTACTCCGCGGGGCCACCCTACGAGCAGTACTTC.

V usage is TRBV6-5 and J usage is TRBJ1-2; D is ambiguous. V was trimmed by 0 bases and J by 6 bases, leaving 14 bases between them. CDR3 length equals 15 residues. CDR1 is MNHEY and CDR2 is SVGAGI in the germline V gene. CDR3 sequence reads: CASSYSSSHNHGYTF. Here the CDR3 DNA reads TGTGCCAGCAGTTACTCCTCCAGTCACAATCATGGCTACACCTTC.

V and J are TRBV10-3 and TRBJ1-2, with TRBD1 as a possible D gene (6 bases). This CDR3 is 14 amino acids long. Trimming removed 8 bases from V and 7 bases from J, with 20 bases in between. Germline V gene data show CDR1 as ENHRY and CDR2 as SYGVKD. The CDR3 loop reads CAILTEGVGSGYTF. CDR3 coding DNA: TGTGCCATCCTTACGGAGGGGGTCGGAAGTGGCTACACCTTC.

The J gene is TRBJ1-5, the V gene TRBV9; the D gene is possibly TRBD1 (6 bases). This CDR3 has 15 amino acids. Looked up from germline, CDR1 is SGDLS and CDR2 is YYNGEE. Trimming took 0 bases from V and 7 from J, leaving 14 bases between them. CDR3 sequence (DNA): TGTGCCAGCAGCGTAGATGAGGGGGTCGGGCAGCCCCAGCATTTT. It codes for CASSVDEGVGQPQHF. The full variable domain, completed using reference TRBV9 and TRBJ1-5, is DSGVTQTPKHLITATGQRVTLRCSPRSGDLSVYWYQQSLDQGLQFLIQYYNGEERAKGNILERFSAQQFPDLHSELNLSSLELGDSALYFCASSVDEGVGQPQHFGDGTRLSIL.

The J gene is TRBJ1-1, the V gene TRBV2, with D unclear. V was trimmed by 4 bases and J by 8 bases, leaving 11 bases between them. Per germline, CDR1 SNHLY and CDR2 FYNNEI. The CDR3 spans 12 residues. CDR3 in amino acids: CASSGGGREAFF. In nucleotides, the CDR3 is TGTGCCAGCAGTGGGGGAGGCCGCGAAGCTTTCTTT.

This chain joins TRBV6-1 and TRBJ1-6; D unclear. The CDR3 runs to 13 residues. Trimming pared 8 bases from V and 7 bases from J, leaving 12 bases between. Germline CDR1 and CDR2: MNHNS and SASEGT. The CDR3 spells CASQGRTNSPLHF. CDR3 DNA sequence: TGTGCCAGCCAAGGGAGGACGAATTCACCCCTCCACTTT.

This CDR3 reads CASSWTGVQYEQYF. The DNA for the CDR3 is TGTGCCAGCAGTTGGACAGGGGTCCAATACGAGCAGTACTTC. This chain connects TRBV6-6 to TRBJ2-7, with 9 bases identical to TRBD1. Per germline, CDR1 MNHNY and CDR2 SVGAGI (reference sequence). The CDR3 runs to 14 residues. Trimming took 4 bases from V and 4 from J; bases not matched to a gene: 5.